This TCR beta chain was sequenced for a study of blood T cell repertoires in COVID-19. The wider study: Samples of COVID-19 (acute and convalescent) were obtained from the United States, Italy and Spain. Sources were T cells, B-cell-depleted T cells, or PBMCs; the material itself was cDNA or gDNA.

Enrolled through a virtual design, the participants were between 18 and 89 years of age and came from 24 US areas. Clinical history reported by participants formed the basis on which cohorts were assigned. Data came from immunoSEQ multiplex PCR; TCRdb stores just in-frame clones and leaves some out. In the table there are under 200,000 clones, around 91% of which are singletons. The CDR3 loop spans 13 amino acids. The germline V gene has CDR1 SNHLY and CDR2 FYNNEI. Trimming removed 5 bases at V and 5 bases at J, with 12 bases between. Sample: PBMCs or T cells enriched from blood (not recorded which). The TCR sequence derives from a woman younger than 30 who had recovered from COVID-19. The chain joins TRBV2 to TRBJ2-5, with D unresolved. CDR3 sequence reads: CASSLGQAETQYF. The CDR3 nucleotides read TGTGCCAGCAGTCTGGGTCAGGCGGAGACCCAGTACTTC.